This T cell receptor beta chain came from a study of blood T cell repertoires in COVID-19. Whole-study context: Acute and convalescent COVID-19 samples came from the United States, Italy and Spain. PBMCs, B-cell-depleted T cells, or T cells were the source of the cDNA or gDNA that made up the material.

Original methodology: Scientists estimated how many nucleated cells there were by amplifying reference gene primers. Libraries were prepared by immunoSEQ multiplex PCR; TCRdb keeps only in-frame clonotypes and omits some of them. V, J and clone size reflect that table, while D and trimming were determined from the DNA. The sample records about 76,000 clones, roughly nine tenths being singletons. Germline V CDR1 and CDR2: SGDLS, YYNGEE. The CDR3 runs to 15 residues. Losses at the gene ends were 3 bases for V and 5 bases for J; bases not matched to a gene: 6. The sample comprised peripheral blood. The chain joins TRBV9 to TRBJ2-1; 9 bases are a match to TRBD1. This TCR was recovered from a man under 40 with acute or convalescent COVID-19. CDR3 sequence: CASSERDREDNEQFF. CDR3 sequence (DNA): TGTGCCAGCAGCGAGAGGGACAGGGAGGACAATGAGCAGTTCTTC. Full variable domain (remainder filled in from reference TRBV9 and TRBJ2-1): DSGVTQTPKHLITATGQRVTLRCSPRSGDLSVYWYQQSLDQGLQFLIQYYNGEERAKGNILERFSAQQFPDLHSELNLSSLELGDSALYFCASSERDREDNEQFFGPGTRLTVL.